The 14 T cell receptor beta chains below come from one sample, sequenced in a study of monozygotic twins with inflammatory bowel disease. Using the 5' RACE reads, TCRdb records one entry per CDR3 protein without DNA. Reported are about 440,000 distinct CDR3 sequences; the ten largest clones contain 2% to 2.5%. Source material: blood. The receptors were sampled from a human donor with ulcerative colitis or Crohn's disease, or a healthy co-twin of an affected twin (not recorded which).

This chain uses TRBV20-1 with TRBJ2-6. The CDR3 runs 14 residues. Looked up from germline, CDR1 is DFQATT and CDR2 is SNEGSKA (reference sequence). The CDR3 sequence is CSASQGSGANVLTF.

The CDR3 spells CASSLGQGINSPLHF. J is TRBJ1-6 and V is TRBV5-1; TCRdb picks TRBD1, but there is no DNA to check that call. The CDR3 runs 15 residues. Germline CDR1 reads SGHRS; CDR2 reads YFSETQ.

J is TRBJ2-7 and V is TRBV27; TCRdb lists TRBD1, though no DNA is available to test this call. Germline CDR1 is MNHEY and CDR2 is SMNVEV (reference sequence). CDR3 size: 15 residues. This CDR3 is CASVSGTGFSYEQYF.

The genes are TRBV18 and TRBJ1-6; TCRdb designates TRBD1, a call that cannot be tested without DNA. The CDR3 loop spans 16 amino acids. Germline V gives CDR1 KGHSH, CDR2 LQKENI. The CDR3 spells CASSLLPGQLNSPLHF.

This rearrangement joins TRBV11-1 to TRBJ2-3. CDR3 length: 12 residues. Per germline, CDR1 SGHAT and CDR2 FQDESV (reference sequence). CDR3 loop: CASSTRIDTQYF.

This sequence joins TRBV12-3 or TRBV12-4 and TRBJ2-7. The CDR3 length is 11 residues. CDR3 in amino acids: CASRVPNEQYF.

This chain connects TRBV7-2 to TRBJ2-5. The CDR3 is 14 residues long. Germline values: CDR1 SGHTA, CDR2 FQGNSA. This chain's CDR3 is CASSLTYSQETQYF.

The V call is TRBV18, the J call TRBJ2-1. The CDR3 runs to 15 residues. Germline-derived CDR1 and CDR2 are KGHSH and LQKENI. This CDR3 is CASSPGDKLYNEQFF. Full variable domain (outside the CDR3, taken from reference TRBV18 and TRBJ2-1): NAGVMQNPRHLVRRRGQEARLRCSPMKGHSHVYWYRQLPEEGLKFMVYLQKENIIDESGMPKERFSAEFPKEGPSILRIQQVVRGDSAAYFCASSPGDKLYNEQFFGPGTRLTVL.

The chain joins TRBV6-1 to TRBJ1-1; no DNA is available, so the TRBD1 call from TCRdb remains unchecked. The length of the CDR3 is 15 residues. Germline V gives CDR1 MNHNS, CDR2 SASEGT. The CDR3 sequence: CASTITGGAGTEAFF.

This chain connects TRBV28 to TRBJ1-6; the D gene TCRdb calls, TRBD1, cannot be checked with no DNA. In germline, CDR1 is MDHEN, CDR2 SYDVKM. This CDR3 region has 16 residues. This chain's CDR3 is CASSLPGGKGDSPLHF.

J is TRBJ2-1 and V is TRBV4-2; lacking DNA, the TRBD2 call made by TCRdb goes unchecked. CDR3 length equals 15 residues. CDR1 LGHNA and CDR2 YNFKEQ come from the germline V gene. CDR3 region: CASLSRTSGFDEQFF.

The gene calls are TRBV20-1 and TRBJ2-7; TCRdb picks TRBD1, but there is no DNA to check that call. The CDR3 runs 16 residues. CDR1 is DFQATT, CDR2 SNEGSKA, per germline (reference sequence). CDR3 region: CSAPRPGQGKKYEQYF.

Here the CDR3 reads CAGSPDRGRVNTEAFF. The chain recombines TRBV6-1 with TRBJ1-1; TCRdb lists TRBD1, though no DNA is available to test this call. There are 16 residues in the CDR3. Germline values: CDR1 MNHNS, CDR2 SASEGT.

V usage is TRBV24-1 and J usage is TRBJ2-7; without DNA, the TCRdb call of TRBD2 cannot be checked. This CDR3 contains 15 residues. Germline V gives CDR1 KGHDR, CDR2 SFDVKD. CDR3 residues: CATSDSTSGRQEQYF.